This T cell receptor beta chain originates from a study of OX40 agonist ivuxolimab in advanced cancers. This clone was detected only once. The CDR3 covers 13 residues. The trim removed 5 bases at V and 5 bases at J, leaving 2 bases unmatched. Germline loops: CDR1 SEHNR, CDR2 FQNEAQ (reference sequence). Repertoires were generated with immunoSEQ multiplex PCR, while TCRdb's copy carries only in-frame clones and drops some. The sample includes around 75,000 clones, around nine tenths of them seen just once. The source material was CD4+ or CD8+ T cells sorted from blood, sampled in a trial of the OX40 agonist ivuxolimab. The sequence was obtained from an adult with an advanced solid tumor such as melanoma, head and neck, liver or kidney cancer. The chain recombines TRBV7-9 with TRBJ2-2, with 7 bases matching TRBD1. Here the CDR3 DNA reads TGTGCCAGCAGCCCGACAGGGACCGGGGAGCTGTTTTTT. Translating gives CASSPTGTGELFF.